These T cell receptor beta chains were read from a single sample in a study of blood T cell repertoires in COVID-19. TCRdb keeps only in-frame clones here, not all; method: immunoSEQ multiplex PCR. The sample lists 200,000 to 250,000 clones, approximately 80% seen once, with around 8.9% in the top ten. Sequencing was performed on peripheral blood. The origin of the receptors is an elderly man with acute or convalescent COVID-19. Each CDR3 is given without its conserved first and last residue. Clone size is not always given. Where it is, it says once, few, many or a class for expanded clones.

abundance	j_gene	len	v_gene	CDR3aa
-	TRBJ1-5	12	TRBV6-4	ASSDMEAEQPQH
-	TRBJ1-4	12	TRBV5-1	ASSFSISNEKLF
-	TRBJ1-1	13	TRBV7-9	ASSLEGSGNTEAF
-	TRBJ2-1	12	TRBV5-5	ASSLSRGSNEQF
-	TRBJ2-1	12	TRBV3-1/TRBV3-2	ASSPSEIYNEQF
-	TRBJ2-7	14	TRBV28	ASSFPWLSPAYEQY
few	TRBJ1-2	13	TRBV5-1	ASSPTQDGSGGYT
-	TRBJ1-4	14	TRBV5-1	ASSPGAGQVGEKLF
-	TRBJ2-3	13	TRBV10-3	AISESRDRGGTQY
-	TRBJ2-7	13	TRBV9	ASSVAPGSQYEQY
-	TRBJ1-3	13	TRBV6-5	ASSLQGFSGNTIY
-	TRBJ2-2	15	TRBV7-8	ASSPAGGRSNTGELF
-	TRBJ2-1	13	TRBV9	ASTKAPSSYNEQF
-	TRBJ1-2	12	TRBV24-1	ATSDTGRVNGYT
-	TRBJ2-5	12	TRBV7-9	ASSLRGAGETQY